These T cell receptor beta chains were read from a single sample in a study of OX40 agonist ivuxolimab in advanced cancers. Only in-frame clones appear in the TCRdb table, and some are missing; sequencing was by immunoSEQ multiplex PCR. The sample has some 42,000 clones, 82% seen once; the top ten hold approximately 23%. The sample in question was CD4+ or CD8+ T cells sorted from blood, obtained in a trial of the OX40 agonist ivuxolimab. The receptors originated from an adult with an advanced solid tumor such as melanoma, head and neck, liver or kidney cancer. Both conserved end residues are part of each CDR3. The order of the fields is J gene, CDR3 length, V gene, clone size, D gene, CDR3 protein, CDR3 DNA. The D gene is left open where the match is weak. Only part of the rows carry a size: once, few, many, or a class if the clone is expanded.

>TRBJ2-2|15|TRBV28|once|-
CASSWKGAPTGELFF
TGTGCCAGCAGCTGGAAGGGAGCCCCCACCGGGGAGCTGTTTTTT
>TRBJ2-7|16|TRBV4-1|-|TRBD2
CASSQDGGRALHEQYF
TGCGCCAGCAGCCAAGATGGGGGGAGGGCCCTCCACGAGCAGTACTTC
>TRBJ2-7|15|TRBV6-5|-|TRBD1
CASSYARDSSWEQYF
TGTGCCAGCAGTTACGCGAGGGACAGCTCGTGGGAGCAGTACTTC
>TRBJ2-1|11|TRBV5-1|few|-
CASMGWNEQFF
TGCGCCAGCATGGGATGGAATGAGCAGTTCTTC
>TRBJ2-1|14|TRBV29-1|-|TRBD1
CSVGDRAGRNEQFF
TGCAGCGTTGGGGACAGGGCAGGGAGGAATGAGCAGTTCTTC
>TRBJ2-2|14|TRBV7-2|-|-
CASSLAPRAGELFF
TGTGCCAGCAGCTTAGCCCCCCGGGCCGGGGAGCTGTTTTTT
>TRBJ1-1|13|TRBV7-6|-|-
CASSLRGNTEAFF
TGTGCCAGCAGCTTAAGAGGGAACACTGAAGCTTTCTTT
>TRBJ1-2|16|TRBV4-1|-|-
CASSQDVGRANYGYTF
TGCGCCAGCAGCCAAGATGTGGGTAGGGCTAACTATGGCTACACCTTC
>TRBJ1-3|17|TRBV9|-|-
CASSETADGFSGNTIYF
TGTGCCAGCAGCGAGACAGCGGACGGTTTCTCTGGAAACACCATATATTTT
>TRBJ2-7|14|TRBV27|-|-
CASSPYRGNYEQYF
TGTGCCAGCAGTCCCTACCGAGGGAACTACGAGCAGTACTTC
>TRBJ1-5|15|TRBV6-5|few|-
CASSYSFGGNQPQHF
TGTGCCAGCAGTTACTCTTTCGGTGGCAATCAGCCCCAGCATTTT
>TRBJ1-2|16|TRBV4-1|-|TRBD1
CASSQPARDRGSGYTF
TGCGCCAGCAGCCAGCCCGCTCGGGACAGGGGTTCTGGCTACACCTTC
>TRBJ2-2|15|TRBV7-2|-|-
CASSLGSGETWELFF
TGTGCCAGCAGCTTAGGCTCGGGAGAAACCTGGGAGCTGTTTTTT
>TRBJ1-2|12|TRBV18|once|-
CASSPQGYGYTF
TGTGCCAGCTCACCACAAGGGTATGGCTACACCTTC
>TRBJ1-2|12|TRBV7-2|once|-
CASSYLVGGYTF
TGTGCCAGCAGCTACCTAGTTGGTGGCTACACCTTC
>TRBJ1-2|16|TRBV7-9|once|TRBD1
CASSLPDRGGGDGYTF
TGTGCCAGCAGCTTACCGGACAGGGGGGGAGGTGATGGCTACACCTTC
>TRBJ2-7|11|TRBV12-5|-|-
CASGSLNEQYF
TGTGCTAGTGGTTCCCTGAACGAGCAGTACTTC
>TRBJ1-2|13|TRBV7-9|-|-
CASSLYRENGYTF
TGTGCCAGCAGCTTATACAGGGAGAATGGCTACACCTTC
>TRBJ1-1|12|TRBV19|few|-
CASSRVNTEAFF
TGTGCCAGTAGTAGAGTGAACACTGAAGCTTTCTTT
>TRBJ2-1|13|TRBV14|-|-
CASSQVGGDEQFF
TGTGCCAGCAGCCAAGTTGGCGGGGATGAGCAGTTCTTC
>TRBJ2-5|13|TRBV28|once|-
CATKGTAVRTQYF
TGTGCCACCAAGGGGACTGCCGTTAGGACCCAGTACTTC
>TRBJ2-7|15|TRBV6-1|-|-
CASSVDFVPYYEQYF
TGTGCCAGCAGTGTGGATTTCGTACCGTACTACGAGCAGTACTTC
>TRBJ1-3|15|TRBV18|-|-
CASSPFYDSGNTIYF
TGTGCCAGCTCACCATTCTACGACTCTGGAAACACCATATATTTT
>TRBJ1-6|14|TRBV7-2|-|-
CASSPGTANSPLHF
TGTGCCAGCAGCCCCGGGACGGCGAATTCACCCCTCCACTTT
>TRBJ1-1|16|TRBV14|-|TRBD1
CASSPRPGTGNTEAFF
TGTGCCAGCAGCCCTCGTCCCGGGACAGGGAACACTGAAGCTTTCTTT
>TRBJ2-1|14|TRBV7-2|-|-
CASSPRAATNEQFF
TGTGCCAGCAGCCCTCGGGCAGCGACGAATGAGCAGTTCTTC
>TRBJ1-1|11|TRBV6-5|few|TRBD1
CASWTGPVAFF
TGTGCCTCGTGGACAGGGCCCGTGGCTTTCTTT
>TRBJ2-3|14|TRBV5-6|once|TRBD1
CASCQGVYTDTQYF
TGTGCCAGCTGCCAGGGGGTTTACACAGATACGCAGTATTTT
>TRBJ2-5|14|TRBV7-2|-|-
CASSSDSRKETQYF
TGTGCCAGCAGCTCCGACAGTCGTAAAGAGACCCAGTACTTC
>TRBJ1-4|17|TRBV9|-|TRBD1
CASSARGPGQANEKLFF
TGTGCCAGCAGCGCACGAGGACCGGGACAGGCTAATGAAAAACTGTTTTTT
>TRBJ2-3|18|TRBV6-1|-|TRBD2
CASSEEVTTSGGGSTQYF
TGTGCCAGCAGTGAAGAGGTCACGACTAGCGGGGGGGGGAGTACGCAGTATTTT
>TRBJ2-7|14|TRBV7-6|-|TRBD1
CASSLFDRDYEQYF
TGTGCCAGCAGCTTATTCGACAGGGACTACGAGCAGTACTTC
>TRBJ1-3|14|TRBV28|-|-
CASSLSRSGNTIYF
TGTGCCAGCAGTTTGTCTCGCTCTGGAAACACCATATATTTT
>TRBJ1-2|14|TRBV27|-|-
CASRSGGGHYGYTF
TGTGCCAGCAGGTCCGGCGGGGGACACTATGGCTACACCTTC
>TRBJ1-1|14|TRBV27|-|-
CASSPGQTNTEAFF
TGTGCCAGCAGCCCCGGACAGACGAACACTGAAGCTTTCTTT
>TRBJ2-2|14|TRBV9|-|-
CASSSPPGTGELFF
TGTGCCAGCAGCTCCCCCCCCGGCACCGGGGAGCTGTTTTTT
>TRBJ1-2|11|TRBV5-1|-|-
CASSLAGFYTF
TGCGCCAGCAGCTTGGCAGGGTTCTACACCTTC
>TRBJ2-7|11|TRBV5-6|-|-
CASRRNDAQYF
TGTGCCAGCAGAAGGAACGATGCGCAGTACTTC
>TRBJ2-1|11|TRBV20-1|-|-
CSARAGNEQFF
TGCAGTGCTAGAGCCGGCAATGAGCAGTTCTTC
>TRBJ2-5|15|TRBV6-6|once|-
CASSYVGLGLETQYF
TGTGCCAGCAGTTACGTGGGGTTAGGCTTGGAGACCCAGTACTTC
>TRBJ2-5|19|TRBV9|-|TRBD1
CASSVGGVWTGPSGGTQYF
TGTGCCAGCAGCGTAGGAGGGGTGTGGACAGGTCCATCTGGGGGGACCCAGTACTTC
>TRBJ2-7|14|TRBV7-8|once|-
CASSFAPTGYEQYF
TGTGCCAGCAGCTTCGCACCTACTGGCTACGAGCAGTACTTC
>TRBJ1-2|10|TRBV29-1|-|-
CSVEAYGYTF
TGCAGCGTTGAAGCATATGGCTACACCTTC
>TRBJ1-1|16|TRBV2|-|-
CASSEALLGENTEAFF
TGTGCCAGCAGTGAAGCGCTTCTGGGCGAGAACACTGAAGCTTTCTTT
>TRBJ2-3|13|TRBV4-1|medium-sized|-
CASSPQLADTQYF
TGCGCCAGCAGCCCCCAGTTGGCAGATACGCAGTATTTT
>TRBJ2-2|16|TRBV7-3|few|TRBD1
CASHETGGVGPGELFF
TGTGCCAGCCACGAAACAGGGGGTGTGGGCCCCGGGGAGCTGTTTTTT
>TRBJ2-7|15|TRBV27|-|TRBD2
CASRTSTFSSYEQYF
TGTGCCAGCAGGACTAGCACTTTCAGCTCCTACGAGCAGTACTTC
>TRBJ2-1|15|TRBV7-6|-|-
CASSPTGVGYNEQFF
TGTGCCAGCAGCCCTACCGGGGTTGGATACAATGAGCAGTTCTTC
>TRBJ2-7|15|TRBV15|-|-
CATSTPAGGVGEQYF
TGTGCCACCAGCACCCCCGCGGGCGGCGTGGGCGAGCAGTACTTC
>TRBJ1-1|10|TRBV29-1|-|-
CSTEYTEAFF
TGCAGCACTGAGTACACTGAAGCTTTCTTT